The 18 T cell receptor beta chains presented below share a single source sample, sequenced in a study of memory CD4+ T cells and cytomegalovirus serostatus (dated by TCRdb to between 2018 and 2021). Single viable CD3+CD4+CD8-CD45RO+ cells were sorted as memory CD4+ T cells on a FACSAria II. The library was generated by the immunoSEQ multiplex PCR assay. TCRdb took over this immuneACCESS table, retaining in-frame rearrangements with V and J assigned. Such tables are incomplete; in checked studies, under half of the missing clones stem from an unresolved V gene, and the remainder is unexplained. For this sample the table gives some 60,000 clones, of which about 68% were detected only once. The top ten clones comprise under 3% of the sample. Material for sequencing was memory CD4+ T cells from blood. All receptors derive from an adult in good health and CMV-seropositive.

This sequence joins TRBV11-1 and TRBJ2-7; the D is unclear. CDR1 and CDR2 from the germline V gene are SGHAT and FQDESV (reference sequence). V dropped 7 bases and J dropped 5 bases, with 15 bases sitting between them. This CDR3 comprises 13 residues. The CDR3 here is CASNTWGTDEQYF. In nucleotides, the CDR3 is TGTGCCAGCAACACCTGGGGAACGGACGAGCAGTACTTC.

This clone ranks as medium-sized. This rearrangement joins TRBV7-9 to TRBJ1-1; 9 bases are shared with TRBD1. J lost 0 bases, V lost 4 bases, and 3 bases had no gene match. Germline V gene data show CDR1 as SEHNR and CDR2 as FQNEAQ (reference sequence). This CDR3 contains 15 residues. The CDR3, as DNA: TGTGCCAGCAGCTCCGGGACAGGGATGAACACTGAAGCTTTCTTT. Its translation: CASSSGTGMNTEAFF.

The CDR3 DNA sequence: TGTGCCAGTAGTACCGGGACAGGGGGCGTTGGGGCCAACGTCCTGACTTTC. This sequence encodes CASSTGTGGVGANVLTF. This rearrangement joins TRBV19 to TRBJ2-6; TRBD1 aligns across 12 bases. The germline V gene encodes CDR1 LNHDA and CDR2 SQIVND (reference sequence). The CDR3 is 17 residues long. Trimming removed 4 bases from V and 3 bases from J; junction bases left unmatched: 4.

V is TRBV7-2 and J is TRBJ2-5; D is uncertain. V lost 5 bases and J lost 2, with 12 bases in between. CDR1 and CDR2 from the germline V gene are SGHTA and FQGNSA. This CDR3 has 14 amino acids. CDR3: CASSPQWGQETQYF. The CDR3 bases are TGTGCCAGCAGCCCCCAATGGGGACAAGAGACCCAGTACTTC. The full variable domain, with the rest looked up from reference TRBV7-2 and TRBJ2-5, is GAGVSQSPSNKVTEKGKDVELRCDPISGHTALYWYRQSLGQGLEFLIYFQGNSAPDKSGLPSDRFSAERTGGSVSTLTIQRTQQEDSAVYLCASSPQWGQETQYFGPGTRLLVL.

The gene calls are TRBV9 and TRBJ2-3; D call uncertain. Germline lookup yields CDR1 SGDLS and CDR2 YYNGEE. There are 13 residues in the CDR3. The germline V and J ends were trimmed by 0 bases and 4 bases, with 6 bases remaining between them. The CDR3 region has the DNA TGTGCCAGCAGCGTAGGAGCCCCAGATACGCAGTATTTT. Protein sequence: CASSVGAPDTQYF.

The chain carries TRBV7-3 and TRBJ2-3; D not certain. This CDR3 comprises 15 residues. CDR1 is SGHTA and CDR2 is FQGTGA in the germline V gene. Trimming took off 5 bases at V and 0 bases at J, with 12 bases between the two ends. The CDR3 loop is CASSPGSGSTDTQYF. The CDR3 region has the DNA TGTGCCAGCAGCCCAGGATCGGGTAGCACAGATACGCAGTATTTT.

The chain joins TRBV11-3 to TRBJ1-1, with D perhaps matching TRBD1 (5 bases). Germline V gene data show CDR1 as SGHNT and CDR2 as YENEEA. The CDR3 spans 16 residues. V was clipped by 0 bases and J by 4 bases, with 15 bases between them. CDR3 sequence: CASSLDQSGWGTEAFF. The CDR3 DNA is TGTGCCAGCAGCTTAGATCAATCAGGGTGGGGCACTGAAGCTTTCTTT.

The rearrangement joins TRBV7-9 to TRBJ2-7; D gene unclear. The V end lost 0 bases, the J end lost 3 bases, and 12 bases lay between the germline ends. Germline CDR1 SEHNR, CDR2 FQNEAQ (reference sequence). This CDR3 is 15 amino acids long. This CDR3 is CASSLALGSRYEQYF. The DNA of the CDR3 is TGTGCCAGCAGCTTAGCCTTAGGGTCGCGCTACGAGCAGTACTTC.

The CDR3, as DNA: TGTGCCAGCAGTTTATGGAGGTCCACAAGGACCTTTGGAGCGGAGTACCAAGAGACCCAGTACTTC. This translates into CASSLWRSTRTFGAEYQETQYF. The chain joins TRBV28 to TRBJ2-5, with a possible D match to TRBD2 (5 bases). V was clipped by 0 bases and J by 0 bases, with 29 bases between them. The CDR3 spans 22 residues. Germline V CDR1 and CDR2: MDHEN, SYDVKM.

The chain links TRBV27 to TRBJ1-1, with 11 bases matching TRBD1. Germline trimming cut 3 bases from V and 3 bases from J; bases unmatched to any gene: 6. CDR1 and CDR2 from the germline V gene are MNHEY and SMNVEV (reference sequence). The CDR3 contains 16 residues. As DNA, the CDR3 is TGTGCCAGCAGTTTCGCCCCGGGACAGGGGGACACTGAAGCTTTCTTT. As protein: CASSFAPGQGDTEAFF.

This clone was observed a few times. The chain has TRBV6-5 and TRBJ2-7; 7 nucleotides agree with TRBD1. Germline-derived CDR1 and CDR2 are MNHEY and SVGAGI. The V segment lost 6 bases and the J segment 6 bases; nucleotides outside the gene matches: 11. The CDR3 is 14 residues long. CDR3 coding DNA: TGTGCCAGCAGCCCGACCGGGACAGTGGGCGAGCAGTACGTC. Translated, it gives CASSPTGTVGEQYV.

The rearrangement joins TRBV29-1 to TRBJ1-3; 8 bases agree with TRBD1. Germline CDR1 is SQVTM and CDR2 is ANQGSEA. The CDR3 has 14 amino acids. Germline trimming cut 3 bases from V and 1 base from J; bases unmatched to any gene: 2. This CDR3 reads CSVDRGRSGNTIYF. Here the CDR3 DNA reads TGCAGCGTTGACAGGGGGCGGTCTGGAAACACCATATATTTT.

The CDR3 bases are TGTGCCAGCAGCCGTCCCGGGACAGGGGAAGGGTACACCGGGGAGCTGTTTTTT. The encoded protein is CASSRPGTGEGYTGELFF. This rearrangement joins TRBV7-9 to TRBJ2-2; 10 bases are shared with TRBD1. The ends lost 5 bases at V and 3 bases at J; junction bases unmatched: 12. Germline CDR1 SEHNR, CDR2 FQNEAQ (reference sequence). This CDR3 comprises 18 residues.

The chain has TRBV19 and TRBJ2-7; 9 bases line up with TRBD1. Germline CDR1 LNHDA, CDR2 SQIVND (reference sequence). V dropped 2 bases and J dropped 4; count of bases not matched to a gene: 3. This CDR3 contains 14 residues. CDR3 residues: CASSIPGTGYEQYF. CDR3 DNA: TGTGCCAGTAGTATACCCGGGACAGGGTACGAGCAGTACTTC.

V gene TRBV14 combines with J gene TRBJ2-7, with D uncertain. V lost 0 bases to trimming and J lost 3 bases, with 9 bases between them. The length of the CDR3 is 14 residues. Germline CDR1 and CDR2: SGHDN and FVKESK. The CDR3 sequence is CASSQDFRSYEQYF. For the CDR3, the DNA is TGTGCCAGCAGCCAAGATTTTCGGAGCTACGAGCAGTACTTC. Variable domain in full (rest from reference TRBV14 and TRBJ2-7): EAGVTQFPSHSVIEKGQTVTLRCDPISGHDNLYWYRRVMGKEIKFLLHFVKESKQDESGMPNNRFLAERTGGTYSTLKVQPAELEDSGVYFCASSQDFRSYEQYFGPGTRLTVT.

This clone has more than one count but fewer than ten. V gene TRBV5-1 combines with J gene TRBJ2-7, with a tentative D call TRBD2 (6 bases). CDR3 size: 14 residues. Germline loops: CDR1 SGHRS, CDR2 YFSETQ. V lost 4 bases, J lost 5 bases, and 16 bases lay in between. The CDR3 DNA is TGCGCCAGCAGCCTGGGGGACGGCGGGAACGAGCAGTACTTC. It encodes CASSLGDGGNEQYF.

The V call is TRBV18, the J call TRBJ2-2; D unclear. This CDR3 is built from 13 residues. Trimming pared 3 bases from V and 10 bases from J, leaving 12 bases between. CDR1 is KGHSH and CDR2 is LQKENI in the germline V gene. The CDR3 DNA follows: TGTGCCAGCTCACCCGGTCTAGTAGAGGAGCTGTTTTTT. This gives the protein CASSPGLVEELFF.

The table lists this clone with many counts. The chain recombines TRBV7-8 with TRBJ1-3; 10 nucleotides line up with TRBD1. With V trimmed by 0 bases and J by 7 bases, 3 bases remained unmatched. CDR3 length: 15 residues. CDR1 is SGHVS and CDR2 is FQNEAQ in the germline V gene. The CDR3 sequence: CASSLAPGQGNTIYF. The CDR3 DNA reads as TGTGCCAGCAGCTTAGCTCCGGGACAGGGGAACACCATATATTTT.